The 25 T cell receptor beta chains reported below all come from one sample, sequenced in a study of CD8+CD57+ T cells in acquired aplastic anemia. The TCR beta profiling, which covered VDJ combination and CDR3 sequence, was carried out using genomic DNA as the template. MiXCR, run by TCRdb on the reads, gives a single entry per CDR3 protein. The data hold 200,000 to 250,000 distinct CDR3 sequences, with 34% observed a single time. Specimen: sorted CD4+, CD8+, or CD8+CD57+ T cells (not recorded which) from PBMCs. The receptors come from a human donor in good health, serving as a control.

The rearrangement uses TRBV20-1 and TRBJ2-1, with a weak D call TRBD2 (6 bases). CDR3 size: 16 residues. The V gene lost 3 bases and the J gene lost 0 bases, with 15 bases spanning the gap. Germline V CDR1 and CDR2: DFQATT, SNEGSKA (reference sequence). This CDR3 reads CSARPLSGRSYNEQFF. The DNA of the CDR3 is TGCAGTGCTAGGCCTCTGAGCGGGCGCTCCTACAATGAGCAGTTCTTC.

The sample holds a few counts of this clonotype. The chain is built from TRBV29-1 and TRBJ2-1, with a weak D call TRBD2 (6 bases). From germline, CDR1 is SQVTM and CDR2 ANQGSEA. The CDR3 is made up of 13 amino acids. The V end lost 4 bases, the J end lost 7 bases, and 14 bases lay between the germline ends. The CDR3 protein is CSVVSQTRNEQFF. The CDR3 DNA follows: TGCAGCGTTGTTAGCCAGACTAGGAATGAGCAGTTCTTC.

This chain joins TRBV4-2 and TRBJ2-5, with D possibly being TRBD2 (6 bases). Per germline, CDR1 LGHNA and CDR2 YNFKEQ. This CDR3 is 14 amino acids long. The V and J ends lost 4 bases and 4 bases respectively, with 13 bases between them. CDR3 loop: CASSRALGGETQYF. For the CDR3, the DNA is TGTGCCAGCAGCCGGGCTTTGGGGGGAGAGACCCAGTACTTC.

This clonotype was picked up many times. The rearrangement uses TRBV9 and TRBJ1-3; no clear D. Trimming removed 0 bases from V and 4 bases from J, with 5 bases in between. Germline assignment: CDR1 SGDLS and CDR2 YYNGEE. The CDR3 totals 13 residues. CDR3 residues: CASSVDLGNTIYF. As DNA, the CDR3 is TGTGCCAGCAGCGTAGACCTGGGAAACACCATATATTTT.

Concerning this clonotype itself: Given a much more abundant clone one base away, this may be a read error. Here the CDR3 omits its conserved ending phenylalanine or tryptophan, so a read error is the likely source. The CDR3 sequence is CSATHQGLEVYGYTL. CDR3 DNA: TGCAGTGCTACCCACCAGGGGCTCGAGGTCTATGGCTACACCCTC. This sequence joins TRBV20-1 and TRBJ1-2, with D possibly matching TRBD1 (6 bases). CDR3 length: 15 amino acids. V dropped 4 bases and J dropped 4 bases, with 19 bases sitting between them. Germline V gene data show CDR1 as DFQATT and CDR2 as SNEGSKA (reference sequence).

The chain has TRBV12-3 or TRBV12-4 and TRBJ1-2; 7 bases agree with TRBD1. Losses at the gene ends were 3 bases for V and 10 bases for J; bases not matched to a gene: 17. The CDR3 covers 16 residues. The CDR3 DNA reads as TGTGCCAGCAGTTTGATGGGGGGACAGAGAAGTACTACCTACACCTTC. It yields the protein CASSLMGGQRSTTYTF.

This clonotype was picked up a small number of times. The chain couples TRBV2 to TRBJ2-7; tentative D call: TRBD2 (6 bases). The CDR3 runs 14 residues. The germline V gene has CDR1 SNHLY and CDR2 FYNNEI. V lost 6 bases, J lost 0 bases, and 12 bases lay in between. The CDR3: CASRLAGTSYEQYF. The CDR3 DNA is TGTGCCAGCAGACTCGCGGGGACCTCCTACGAGCAGTACTTC.

Worth noting for this clonotype: The final CDR3 position lacks the conserved phenylalanine or tryptophan, pointing to a likely read error. This chain joins TRBV20-1 and TRBJ2-1; D possibly corresponds to TRBD2 (6 bases). Germline CDR1 reads DFQATT; CDR2 reads SNEGSKA (reference sequence). V shed 6 bases and J shed 10 bases, with 25 bases lying between them. The CDR3 runs 15 residues. This CDR3 reads CSASGTQDLGGEQFL. The CDR3 DNA sequence: TGCAGTGCCTCCGGGACCCAAGACCTAGGAGGGGAGCAGTTCCTC.

V usage is TRBV11-3 and J usage is TRBJ2-1, with TRBD2 matching over 8 bases. V lost 5 bases and J lost 12; bases outside the gene matches: 9. The CDR3 length is 13 residues. The germline V gene encodes CDR1 SGHNT and CDR2 YENEEA. The CDR3 sequence is CASSLAAGDGQFF. The CDR3 coding sequence is TGTGCCAGCAGCCTTGCAGCGGGAGATGGGCAGTTCTTC.

In its sample, this clonotype was seen once. The chain joins TRBV19 to TRBJ2-1, with 8 bases identical to TRBD2. The CDR3 is 13 amino acids. Trimming took 9 bases from V and 8 from J; bases not matched to a gene: 9. Germline CDR1 LNHDA, CDR2 SQIVND (reference sequence). The CDR3 coding sequence is TGTGCCAGCAAGCGGGAGATAAGGGATGAGCAGTTCTTC. Translation: CASKREIRDEQFF.

This clonotype has at least ten counts. This rearrangement joins TRBV5-1 to TRBJ2-7; possible D gene TRBD2, 6 bases. Germline CDR1 SGHRS, CDR2 YFSETQ. CDR3 length: 14 amino acids. The germline V and J ends were trimmed by 2 bases and 3 bases, with 12 bases remaining between them. CDR3 region: CASSFGRGNYEQYF. CDR3 in DNA: TGCGCCAGCAGCTTTGGCCGGGGGAACTACGAGCAGTACTTC.

This clonotype occurred many times. The rearrangement joins TRBV12-3 or TRBV12-4 to TRBJ1-2; no definite D call. The ends were cut back, 3 bases at V and 7 bases at J, with 6 bases in the middle. CDR3 size: 11 residues. CDR3 region: CASSFIGGYTF. In DNA, the CDR3 is TGTGCCAGCAGTTTCATCGGTGGCTACACCTTC.

On this clonotype: At one end, the junction sequence differs from germline, possibly due to a read error. The rearrangement uses TRBV24-1 and TRBJ2-1, with D perhaps matching TRBD1 or TRBD2 (5 bases each). The CDR3 extends over 15 amino acids. Germline CDR1 is KGHDR and CDR2 is SFDVKD. The CDR3 region has the DNA TGTGTCACCAGTGGTGCCGGGACGCCCGACAATGAGCAGTTCTTC. Translated: CVTSGAGTPDNEQFF.

About this clonotype itself: A much more abundant neighbour one base away suggests this may be a read error. J is TRBJ1-2 and V is TRBV4-2; no clear D gene. Germline CDR1 and CDR2: LGHNA and YNFKEQ. CDR3 size: 15 residues. CDR3 DNA sequence: TGTGCCAGCAGCCTACGGACGGACTGGAACTGTGGCTACACCTTC. Its protein is CASSLRTDWNCGYTF.

There are many counts of this clonotype. The chain couples TRBV6-5 to TRBJ1-2, with D unresolved. This CDR3 has 15 residues. Germline loops: CDR1 MNHEY, CDR2 SVGAGI. Trimming took off 4 bases at V and 6 bases at J, with 18 bases between the two ends. CDR3 protein: CASSSRPEIWDGYTF. The CDR3 region has the DNA TGTGCCAGCAGTTCCCGTCCGGAAATCTGGGATGGCTACACCTTC.

This clonotype was recorded many times. In DNA, the CDR3 is TGTGCCAGCAGTTACTCAGTAGGGGATGGCTACACCTTC. This codes for CASSYSVGDGYTF. This chain links TRBV6-5 with TRBJ1-2; possible D gene TRBD1, 5 bases. Trimming pared 0 bases from V and 6 bases from J, leaving 8 bases between. This CDR3 contains 13 residues. Germline V lookup: CDR1 MNHEY, CDR2 SVGAGI.

Many counts were recorded for this clonotype. This chain connects TRBV6-1 to TRBJ1-1; D might be TRBD1 (5 bases). The CDR3 totals 14 residues. Trimming pared 7 bases from V and 4 bases from J, leaving 16 bases between. Germline V gene data show CDR1 as MNHNS and CDR2 as SASEGT. Here the CDR3 reads CASTSPGSRTEAFF. DNA for the CDR3: TGTGCCAGCACATCACCAGGGTCACGCACTGAAGCTTTCTTT.

The rearrangement joins TRBV5-3 to TRBJ2-5, with 7 positions matching TRBD2. TRBV5-3 is placed among ORFs of uncertain function. The CDR3 is 13 residues long. V lost 8 bases, J lost 7 bases, and 11 bases stayed unmatched. The CDR3 is CASSPGGGGTQYF. In nucleotides, the CDR3 is TGTGCCAGCAGCCCAGGCGGGGGAGGGACCCAGTACTTC.

This chain uses TRBV19 with TRBJ2-1, with D unclear. The CDR3 consists of 15 residues. Germline V gene data show CDR1 as LNHDA and CDR2 as SQIVND (reference sequence). The CDR3 reads CARKYGRENGNEQFF. The CDR3 region has the DNA TGTGCTAGGAAATATGGTCGAGAAAACGGGAATGAGCAGTTCTTC.

This chain connects TRBV15 to TRBJ2-1; 7 bases line up with TRBD2. CDR1 and CDR2 (germline): LNHNV, YYDKDF (reference sequence). J was trimmed by 6 bases and V by 2 bases; bases with no gene match: 1. This CDR3 has 13 residues. The CDR3 sequence: CATSRRTSNEQFF. The CDR3 DNA sequence: TGTGCCACCAGCAGACGGACTAGCAATGAGCAGTTCTTC.

The chain recombines TRBV28 with TRBJ2-7; D is unclear. Per germline, CDR1 MDHEN and CDR2 SYDVKM. This CDR3 contains 13 residues. V was pared by 6 bases and J by 0 bases, with 9 bases between. The CDR3 DNA reads TGTGCCAGCAGAGGATCAGTCTCCTACGAGCAGTACTTC. The encoded protein is CASRGSVSYEQYF.

The rearrangement joins TRBV6-5 to TRBJ2-6; 11 bases align to TRBD2. The length of the CDR3 is 17 residues. V dropped 5 bases and J dropped 0; count of bases not matched to a gene: 3. Germline V gives CDR1 MNHEY, CDR2 SVGAGI. CDR3 region: CASSRLAGSSGANVLTF. CDR3 in DNA: TGTGCCAGCAGTAGACTAGCGGGGAGCTCTGGGGCCAACGTCCTGACTTTC.

As to this clonotype: A clone one base away is much larger, so this may be a read error. The chain uses TRBV12-3 or TRBV12-4 and TRBJ1-2; D unclear. The CDR3 is made up of 15 amino acids. The V end lost 5 bases, the J end lost 2 bases, and 15 bases lay between the germline ends. CDR3 loop: CASSPGGPSNYGYTF. Written as DNA, the CDR3 is TGTGCCAGCAGTCCCGGAGGTCCCTCAAACTATGGCTACACCTTC.

In this sample, this clonotype turned up many times. This chain joins TRBV6-5 and TRBJ2-1; 7 bases align to TRBD1. The CDR3 is made up of 12 amino acids. The V and J ends lost 4 bases and 9 bases, in that order; junction bases with no gene match: 3. The V gene's germline CDR1 is MNHEY and CDR2 SVGAGI. CDR3 amino acids: CASSSTGVEQFF. Written as DNA, the CDR3 is TGTGCCAGCAGTTCCACAGGGGTTGAGCAGTTCTTC.

V and J are TRBV9 and TRBJ2-7; TRBD1 or TRBD2 may be the D gene (5 bases each). The length of the CDR3 is 17 residues. Germline V gene sequence: CDR1 SGDLS, CDR2 YYNGEE. V lost 4 bases and J 0 bases, leaving 20 bases between the germline ends. CDR3 bases: TGTGCCAGCAGCCAAGAGGGTTTTAGGGACGACTCCTACGAGCAGTACTTC. It codes for CASSQEGFRDDSYEQYF.